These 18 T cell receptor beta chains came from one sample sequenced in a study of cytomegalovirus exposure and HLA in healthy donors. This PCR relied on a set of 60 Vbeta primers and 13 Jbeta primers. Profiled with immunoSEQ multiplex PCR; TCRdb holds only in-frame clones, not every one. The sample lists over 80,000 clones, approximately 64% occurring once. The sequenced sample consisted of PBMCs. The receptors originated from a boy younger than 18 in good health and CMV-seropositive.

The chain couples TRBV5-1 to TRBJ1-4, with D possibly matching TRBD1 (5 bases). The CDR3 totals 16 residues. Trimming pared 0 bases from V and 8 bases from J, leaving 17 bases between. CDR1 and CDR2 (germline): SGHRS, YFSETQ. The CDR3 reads CASSLGVRVEREKLFF. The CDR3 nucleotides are TGCGCCAGCAGCTTGGGCGTCAGGGTAGAGCGAGAAAAACTGTTTTTT.

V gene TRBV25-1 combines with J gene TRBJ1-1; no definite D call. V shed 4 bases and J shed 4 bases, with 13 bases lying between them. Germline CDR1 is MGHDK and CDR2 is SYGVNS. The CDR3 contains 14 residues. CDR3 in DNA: TGTGCCAGCAGTGGCCGGGGATGGGGCACTGAAGCTTTCTTT. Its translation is CASSGRGWGTEAFF.

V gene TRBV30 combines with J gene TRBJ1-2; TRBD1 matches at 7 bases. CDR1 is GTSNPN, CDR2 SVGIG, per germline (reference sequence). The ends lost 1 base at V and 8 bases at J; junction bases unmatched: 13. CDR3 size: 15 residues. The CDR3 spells CAWSGQTGPSEGYTF. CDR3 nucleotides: TGTGCCTGGAGTGGCCAGACAGGGCCGTCGGAGGGCTACACCTTC.

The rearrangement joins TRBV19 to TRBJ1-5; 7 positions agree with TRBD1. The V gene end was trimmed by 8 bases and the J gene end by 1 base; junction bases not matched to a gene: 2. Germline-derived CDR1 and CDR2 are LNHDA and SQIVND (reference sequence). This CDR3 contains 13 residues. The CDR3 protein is CASEGASNQPQHF. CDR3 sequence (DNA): TGTGCCAGTGAGGGGGCGAGCAATCAGCCCCAGCATTTT.

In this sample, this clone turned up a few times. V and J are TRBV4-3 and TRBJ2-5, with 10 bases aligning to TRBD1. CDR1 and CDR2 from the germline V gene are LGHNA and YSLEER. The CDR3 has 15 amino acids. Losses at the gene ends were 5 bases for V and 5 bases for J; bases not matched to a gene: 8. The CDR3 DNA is TGCGCCAGCAGCAAACGGGACAGGGGAGGGGAGACCCAGTACTTC. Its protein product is CASSKRDRGGETQYF.

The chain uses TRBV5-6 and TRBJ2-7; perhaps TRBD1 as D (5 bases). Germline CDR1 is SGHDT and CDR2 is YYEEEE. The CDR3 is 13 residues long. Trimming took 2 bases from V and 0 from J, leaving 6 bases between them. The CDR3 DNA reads TGTGCCAGCAGCTTCAGGGTCTCCTACGAGCAGTACTTC. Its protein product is CASSFRVSYEQYF.

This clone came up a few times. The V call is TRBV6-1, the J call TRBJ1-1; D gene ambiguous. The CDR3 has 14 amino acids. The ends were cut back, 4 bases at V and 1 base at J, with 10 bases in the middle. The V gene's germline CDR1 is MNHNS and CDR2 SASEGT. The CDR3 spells CASSASRGNTEAFF. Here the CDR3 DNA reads TGTGCCAGCAGTGCATCACGGGGGAACACTGAAGCTTTCTTT.

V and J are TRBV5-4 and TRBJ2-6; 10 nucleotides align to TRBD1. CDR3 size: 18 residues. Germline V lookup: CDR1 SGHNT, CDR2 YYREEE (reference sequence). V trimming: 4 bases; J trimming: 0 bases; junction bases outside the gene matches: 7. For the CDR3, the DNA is TGTGCCAGCAGCACACGACAGGGGGCATTCTCTGGGGCCAACGTCCTGACTTTC. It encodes CASSTRQGAFSGANVLTF.

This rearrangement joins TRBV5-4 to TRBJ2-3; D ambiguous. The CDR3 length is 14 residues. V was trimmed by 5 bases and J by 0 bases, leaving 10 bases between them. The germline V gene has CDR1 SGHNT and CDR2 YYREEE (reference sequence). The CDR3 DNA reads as TGTGCCAGCAGTACAGATAGAAGCACAGATACGCAGTATTTT. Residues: CASSTDRSTDTQYF.

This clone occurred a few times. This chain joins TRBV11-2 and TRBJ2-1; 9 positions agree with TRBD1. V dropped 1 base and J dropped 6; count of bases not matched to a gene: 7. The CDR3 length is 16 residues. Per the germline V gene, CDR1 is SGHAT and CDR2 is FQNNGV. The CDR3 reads CASSLGFGTGTNEQFF. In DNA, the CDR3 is TGTGCCAGCAGCTTAGGGTTTGGGACAGGGACCAATGAGCAGTTCTTC.

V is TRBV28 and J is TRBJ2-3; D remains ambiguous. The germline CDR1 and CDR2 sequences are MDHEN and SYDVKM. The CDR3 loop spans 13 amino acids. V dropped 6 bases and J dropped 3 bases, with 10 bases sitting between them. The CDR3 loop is CASSQRSTDTQYF. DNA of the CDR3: TGTGCCAGCAGCCAACGGTCGACAGATACGCAGTATTTT.

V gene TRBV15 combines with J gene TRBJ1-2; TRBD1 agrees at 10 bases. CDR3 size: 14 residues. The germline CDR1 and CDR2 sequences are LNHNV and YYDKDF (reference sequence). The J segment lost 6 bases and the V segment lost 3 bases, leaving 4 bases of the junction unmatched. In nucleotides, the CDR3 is TGTGCCACCAGCAGGGACAGGGGGTACCATGGCTACACCTTC. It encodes CATSRDRGYHGYTF. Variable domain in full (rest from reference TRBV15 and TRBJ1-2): DAMVIQNPRYQVTQFGKPVTLSCSQTLNHNVMYWYQQKSSQAPKLLFHYYDKDFNNEADTPDNFQSRRPNTSFCFLDIRSPGLGDTAMYLCATSRDRGYHGYTFGSGTRLTVV.

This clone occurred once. CDR3: CASSHRNLNTEAFF. DNA for the CDR3: TGTGCCAGCAGTCACAGAAATTTGAACACTGAAGCTTTCTTT. The chain employs TRBV6-5 and TRBJ1-1; D is uncertain. Trimming stripped 5 bases from V and 0 bases from J, with 10 bases between. Germline CDR1 and CDR2: MNHEY and SVGAGI. The CDR3 covers 14 residues.

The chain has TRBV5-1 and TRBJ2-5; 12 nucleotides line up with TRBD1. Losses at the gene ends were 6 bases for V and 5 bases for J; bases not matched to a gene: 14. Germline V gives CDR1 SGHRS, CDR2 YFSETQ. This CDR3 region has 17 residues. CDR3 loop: CASNQNRDRGPGETQYF. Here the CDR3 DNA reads TGCGCCAGCAACCAAAACCGGGACAGGGGGCCCGGGGAGACCCAGTACTTC.

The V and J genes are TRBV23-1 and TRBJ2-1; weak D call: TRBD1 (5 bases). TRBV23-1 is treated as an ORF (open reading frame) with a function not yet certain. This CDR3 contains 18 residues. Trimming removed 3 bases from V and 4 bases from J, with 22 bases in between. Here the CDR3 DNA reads TGCGCCAGCAGTCAGCGAGATTTGAGGCAGGGATATTACAATGAGCAGTTCTTC. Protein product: CASSQRDLRQGYYNEQFF.

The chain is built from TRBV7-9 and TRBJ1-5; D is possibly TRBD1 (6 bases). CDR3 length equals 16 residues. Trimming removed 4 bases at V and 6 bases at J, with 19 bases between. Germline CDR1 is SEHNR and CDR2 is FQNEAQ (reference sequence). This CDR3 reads CASSYSAGGLGQPQHF. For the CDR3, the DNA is TGTGCCAGCAGCTACTCGGCGGGGGGCCTCGGTCAGCCCCAGCATTTT.

CDR3 bases: TGTGCCAGCTCACGTAATAGAGGACAGCCGAACACTGAAGCTTTCTTT. Translating gives CASSRNRGQPNTEAFF. The gene calls are TRBV18 and TRBJ1-1; a weak D match, TRBD1 (6 bases). V was trimmed by 4 bases and J by 1 base, leaving 16 bases between them. The germline CDR1 and CDR2 sequences are KGHSH and LQKENI. This CDR3 has 16 amino acids.

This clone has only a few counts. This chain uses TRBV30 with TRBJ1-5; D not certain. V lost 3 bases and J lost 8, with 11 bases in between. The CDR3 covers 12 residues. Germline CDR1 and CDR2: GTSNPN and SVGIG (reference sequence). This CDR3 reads CAWSPATEPQHF. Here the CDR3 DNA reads TGTGCCTGGAGCCCTGCTACGGAGCCCCAGCATTTT.